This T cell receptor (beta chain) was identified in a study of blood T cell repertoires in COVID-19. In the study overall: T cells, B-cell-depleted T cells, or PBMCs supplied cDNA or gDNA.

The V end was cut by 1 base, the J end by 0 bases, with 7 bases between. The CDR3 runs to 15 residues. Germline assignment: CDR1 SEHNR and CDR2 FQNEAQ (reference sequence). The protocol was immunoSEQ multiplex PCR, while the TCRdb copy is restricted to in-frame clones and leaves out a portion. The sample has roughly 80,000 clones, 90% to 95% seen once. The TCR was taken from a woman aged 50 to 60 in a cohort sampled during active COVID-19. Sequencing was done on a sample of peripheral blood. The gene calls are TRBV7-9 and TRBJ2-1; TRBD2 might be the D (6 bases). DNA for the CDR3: TGTGCCAGCAGCTTAGTCGGGGGCTCCTACAATGAGCAGTTCTTC. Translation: CASSLVGGSYNEQFF.